This TCR beta chain appears in the sequencing data of a study of T cell repertoires in cytomegalovirus infection. The wider study: Signatures in public TCR beta sequences pointed to both CMV infection and matching HLA type.

This clonotype was seen many times. TCRdb used MiXCR to reprocess the reads, holding one entry per CDR3 protein. This table has around 310,000 distinct CDR3 sequences, roughly a sixth appearing once. V was cut by 0 bases and J by 6 bases, with 12 bases left in between. CDR3 length: 15 residues. Germline V CDR1 and CDR2: LGHNA, YNFKEQ. The sequencing input was PBMCs. The chain employs TRBV4-2 and TRBJ2-1, with no clear D. This TCR was sampled from a human donor in good health (CMV status not recorded). Some clones in this sample may be carry-over from other donors' samples. CDR3 nucleotides: TGTGCCAGCAGCCAAGAGAGGATTGGAGCCAATGAGCAGTTCTTC. It codes for CASSQERIGANEQFF.